The table lists the clone carrying this TCR beta chain with many counts. Its target is unknown. The data belong to a study of regulatory T cells in long-lasting Graves disease. Overall study findings and caveats: Small sample size may have lowered accuracy. Patients with persistent disease showed a bias toward TRBV28, TRBJ1-2 and TRBJ2-5.

The germline gives CDR1 MNHEY, CDR2 SVGEGT. The CDR3 contains 15 residues. Trimming at V came to 1 base and at J to 7 bases, leaving 7 bases not matched to a gene. Time point meaning: newly diagnosed GD, antithyroid drugs for less than 3 months. Making the TCR library involved RNA that had been extracted from PBMCs. Guidelines of the American Thyroid Association were used to diagnose Graves' disease. Researchers made TCR beta libraries by using iRepertoire HTBI primers and running Arm-PCR on CDR3 regions. TCRdb reanalysed the multiplex PCR reads using MiXCR and keeps one entry per CDR3 protein. In the table there are 200,000 to 250,000 distinct CDR3 sequences, roughly 21% of which are singletons.

Specimen: peripheral blood mononuclear cells (PBMCs), collected at new diagnosis, from a patient treated with antithyroid drugs. The clonotype was recovered from a female donor with Graves disease. V usage is TRBV6-2 or TRBV6-3 and J usage is TRBJ2-7; 10 nucleotides line up with TRBD2. The CDR3 loop is CASSYLSSGSGEQYF. Written as DNA, the CDR3 is TGTGCCAGCAGTTACTTGTCTAGCGGGAGTGGTGAGCAGTACTTC.